These 10 T cell receptor beta chains share one sample of origin, sequenced in a study of post-analysis software for immune sequencing data (dated by TCRdb to the mid-2010s). The full study reports these points: About five TRBV segments, including TRBV5-6, TRBV5-1 and TRBV20-1, were significantly more frequent in patients than controls.

Their recognized antigens are unknown. Libraries were made using PCR. The sequencing machine was an Illumina HiSeq 2500. To reduce PCR and sequencing biases, unique molecular identifiers were incorporated into the TCR beta cDNA libraries. The raw public data were reprocessed by TCRdb itself: fastp quality trimming at Q25, MiXCR clonotype calling, in-frame beta chains only. Each entry is one CDR3 protein sequence, shown with its most common DNA and genes. The sample profile shows around 700,000 distinct CDR3 sequences; roughly three fifths of them were found once. The ten largest clonotypes hold approximately 10% of the sample. Sequencing was done on a sample of blood. The receptors originated from a girl between 2 and 10 years old with multiple sclerosis.

This chain joins TRBV27 and TRBJ2-1; D remains unclear. Germline lookup yields CDR1 MNHEY and CDR2 SMNVEV (reference sequence). This CDR3 is 16 amino acids long. The V and J ends lost 2 bases and 5 bases respectively, with 16 bases between them. The CDR3 loop reads CASSLGGRPPHNEQFF. CDR3 DNA: TGTGCCAGCAGTTTAGGCGGCCGCCCCCCACACAATGAGCAGTTCTTC.

This chain connects TRBV7-2 to TRBJ2-1, with D possibly TRBD1 on 6 matching bases. This CDR3 spans 13 amino acids. Germline V gene lookup returns CDR1 SGHTA and CDR2 FQGNSA. V was pared by 4 bases and J by 11 bases, with 15 bases between. CDR3 protein: CASSSQEGTKQFF. Written as DNA, the CDR3 is TGTGCCAGCAGCTCTCAGGAAGGGACAAAGCAGTTCTTC.

In its sample, this clonotype was seen a few times. V and J are TRBV7-3 and TRBJ2-3, with 8 bases matching TRBD2. This CDR3 is built from 17 residues. With V trimmed by 0 bases and J by 0 bases, 5 bases remained unmatched. Per the germline V gene, CDR1 is SGHTA and CDR2 is FQGTGA. The CDR3, as DNA: TGTGCCAGCAGCTTAACGGCTAGCGGGCAGAGCACAGATACGCAGTATTTT. Amino acids: CASSLTASGQSTDTQYF.

The chain links TRBV10-3 to TRBJ2-1; D may be TRBD2 (6 bases). CDR3 length: 12 residues. Germline loops: CDR1 ENHRY, CDR2 SYGVKD. V dropped 6 bases and J dropped 10 bases, with 13 bases sitting between them. The CDR3 loop is CAISRDSREQFF. In DNA form, the CDR3 reads TGTGCCATCAGCCGGGACTCCCGGGAGCAGTTCTTC.

The V gene is TRBV6-2 or TRBV6-3, the J gene TRBJ2-4; D is undetermined. Germline CDR1 and CDR2: MNHEY and SVGEGT. This CDR3 is 15 amino acids long. The V end lost 5 bases, the J end lost 3 bases, and 14 bases lay between the germline ends. This chain's CDR3 is CASSPGVWSKNIQYF. In DNA form, the CDR3 reads TGTGCCAGCAGTCCCGGCGTTTGGAGCAAAAACATTCAGTACTTC.

The chain uses TRBV7-2 and TRBJ2-1, with 10 bases fitting TRBD2. The V gene end was trimmed by 5 bases and the J gene end by 8 bases; junction bases not matched to a gene: 12. Germline CDR1 and CDR2: SGHTA and FQGNSA. The CDR3 has 16 amino acids. Here the CDR3 reads CASSPLTKREGHEQFF. For the CDR3, the DNA is TGTGCCAGCAGCCCACTGACTAAGCGGGAGGGTCATGAGCAGTTCTTC.

This chain connects TRBV25-1 to TRBJ1-5; D not certain. V lost 5 bases to trimming and J lost 3 bases, with 11 bases between them. This CDR3 spans 14 amino acids. CDR1 and CDR2 (germline): MGHDK, SYGVNS. Here the CDR3 DNA reads TGTGCCAGCAGTAACCCATACACCAATCAGCCCCAGCATTTT. Its translation is CASSNPYTNQPQHF.

The chain carries TRBV7-9 and TRBJ1-2; 10 bases are shared with TRBD1. The CDR3 runs 15 residues. Germline lookup yields CDR1 SEHNR and CDR2 FQNEAQ (reference sequence). Unmatched junction bases numbered 13, after V lost 4 bases and J lost 11 bases. This CDR3 reads CASSSSSKPGQGYTF. CDR3 coding DNA: TGTGCCAGCAGCTCATCCTCGAAACCGGGACAGGGGTACACCTTC.

A note on this clonotype: Sequence at one end of the junction differs from germline and may be a read error. The chain uses TRBV5-1 and TRBJ2-1; 7 nucleotides match TRBD2. Germline V gene data show CDR1 as SGHRS and CDR2 as YFSETQ. The CDR3 is 14 residues long. This CDR3 reads CASSLSGDYNEQFF. CDR3 DNA sequence: TGTGCCAGCAGCTTGAGCGGGGATTACAATGAGCAGTTCTTC.

The chain joins TRBV20-1 to TRBJ1-1, with TRBD1 identical over 9 bases. The CDR3 contains 14 residues. J lost 10 bases, V lost 5 bases, and 14 bases had no gene match. CDR1 and CDR2 (germline): DFQATT, SNEGSKA (reference sequence). The CDR3 here is CSAVGTGKANLAFF. Here the CDR3 DNA reads TGCAGTGCTGTCGGGACAGGGAAAGCCAATCTAGCTTTCTTT.